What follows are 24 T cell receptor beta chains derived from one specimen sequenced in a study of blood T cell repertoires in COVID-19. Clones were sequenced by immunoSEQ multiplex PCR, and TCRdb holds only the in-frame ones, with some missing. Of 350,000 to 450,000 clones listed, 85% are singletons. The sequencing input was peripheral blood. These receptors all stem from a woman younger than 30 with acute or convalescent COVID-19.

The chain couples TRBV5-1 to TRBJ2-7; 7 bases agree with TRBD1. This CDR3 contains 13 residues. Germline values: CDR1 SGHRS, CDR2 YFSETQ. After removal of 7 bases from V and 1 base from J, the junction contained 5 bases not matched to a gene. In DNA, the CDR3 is TGCGCCAGCGCACCGGGACAGTCCTACGAGCAGTACTTC. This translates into CASAPGQSYEQYF.

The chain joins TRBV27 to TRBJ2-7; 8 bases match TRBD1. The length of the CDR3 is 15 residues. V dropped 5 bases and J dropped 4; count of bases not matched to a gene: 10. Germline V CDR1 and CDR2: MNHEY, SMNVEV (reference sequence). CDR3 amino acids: CASSPRTGRVYEQYF. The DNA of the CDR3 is TGTGCCAGCAGTCCCAGGACAGGGCGGGTTTACGAGCAGTACTTC.

The chain's CDR3 is CASSPSQGLAYGYTF. The CDR3 DNA reads TGTGCCAGCAGCCCCTCTCAGGGGTTAGCCTATGGCTACACCTTC. This sequence joins TRBV3-1 (or the pseudogene TRBV3-2) and TRBJ1-2; tentatively, D is TRBD1 (6 bases). Trimming cost V 4 bases and J 4 bases, with 16 bases left between them. The germline CDR1 and CDR2 sequences are LGHDT and YNNKEL (reference sequence). This CDR3 is 15 amino acids long.

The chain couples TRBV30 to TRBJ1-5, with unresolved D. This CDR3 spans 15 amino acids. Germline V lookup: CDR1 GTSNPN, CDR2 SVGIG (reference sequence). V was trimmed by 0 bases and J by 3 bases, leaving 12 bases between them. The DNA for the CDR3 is TGTGCCTGGAGTGTACTTTTCGGGGTCAATCAGCCCCAGCATTTT. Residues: CAWSVLFGVNQPQHF.

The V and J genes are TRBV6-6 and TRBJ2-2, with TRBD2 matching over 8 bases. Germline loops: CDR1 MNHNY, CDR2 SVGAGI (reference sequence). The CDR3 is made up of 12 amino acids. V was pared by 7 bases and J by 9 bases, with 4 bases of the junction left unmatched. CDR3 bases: TGTGCCAGCAATGCGGGGGGTTGGGAGCTGTTTTTT. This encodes CASNAGGWELFF.

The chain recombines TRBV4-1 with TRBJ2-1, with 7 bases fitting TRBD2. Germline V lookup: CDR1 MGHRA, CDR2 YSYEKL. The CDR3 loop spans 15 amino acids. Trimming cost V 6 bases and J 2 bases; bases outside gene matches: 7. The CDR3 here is CASRHPGGPYNEQFF. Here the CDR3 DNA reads TGCGCCAGCAGACATCCGGGAGGCCCCTACAATGAGCAGTTCTTC.

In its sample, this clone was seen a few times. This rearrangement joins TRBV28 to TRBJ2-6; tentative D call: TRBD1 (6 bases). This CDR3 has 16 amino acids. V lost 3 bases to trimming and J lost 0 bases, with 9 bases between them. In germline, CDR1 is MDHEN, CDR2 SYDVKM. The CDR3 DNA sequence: TGTGCCAGCAGTTTTGCCAGGGGCTCTGGGGCCAACGTCCTGACTTTC. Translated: CASSFARGSGANVLTF.

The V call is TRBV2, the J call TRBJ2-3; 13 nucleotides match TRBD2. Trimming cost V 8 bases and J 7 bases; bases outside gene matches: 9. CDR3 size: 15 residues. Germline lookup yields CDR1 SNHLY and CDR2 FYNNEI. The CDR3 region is CASLPTSGGANTQYF. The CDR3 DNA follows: TGTGCCAGCCTTCCCACTAGCGGGGGGGCTAATACGCAGTATTTT.

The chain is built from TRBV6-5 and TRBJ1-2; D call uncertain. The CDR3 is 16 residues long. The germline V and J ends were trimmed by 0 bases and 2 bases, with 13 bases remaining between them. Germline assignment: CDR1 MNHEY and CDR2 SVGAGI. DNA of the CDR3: TGTGCCAGCAGTTACTCGCCCACATTACTAAACTATGGCTACACCTTC. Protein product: CASSYSPTLLNYGYTF.

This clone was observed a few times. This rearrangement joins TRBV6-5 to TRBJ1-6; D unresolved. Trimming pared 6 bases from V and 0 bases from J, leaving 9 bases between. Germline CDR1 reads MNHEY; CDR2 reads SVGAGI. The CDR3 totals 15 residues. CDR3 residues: CASRAFISYNSPLHF. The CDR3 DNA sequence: TGTGCCAGCAGAGCTTTCATCTCCTATAATTCACCCCTCCACTTT.

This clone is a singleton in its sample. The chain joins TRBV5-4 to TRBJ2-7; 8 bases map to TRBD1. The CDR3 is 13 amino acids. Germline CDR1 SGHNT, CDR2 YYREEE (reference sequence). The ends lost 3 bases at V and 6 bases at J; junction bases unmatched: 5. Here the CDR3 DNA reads TGTGCCAGCAGCTCGGACAGGGAACGCGAGCAGTACTTC. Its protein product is CASSSDREREQYF.

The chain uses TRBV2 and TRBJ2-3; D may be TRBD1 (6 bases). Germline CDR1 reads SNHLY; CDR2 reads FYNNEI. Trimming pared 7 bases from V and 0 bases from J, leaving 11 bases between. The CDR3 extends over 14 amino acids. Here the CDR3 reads CASTFGQSTDTQYF. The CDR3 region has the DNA TGTGCCAGCACCTTCGGACAGAGCACAGATACGCAGTATTTT.

The CDR3, as DNA: TGCGCCAGCAGCCTACCCAGTGGGCAGGGGCGCGAGCAGTACTTC. Its translation is CASSLPSGQGREQYF. V usage is TRBV10-2 and J usage is TRBJ2-7; tentative D call: TRBD1 (6 bases). This CDR3 has 15 residues. Germline V lookup: CDR1 WSHSY, CDR2 SAAADI. V dropped 6 bases and J dropped 6 bases, with 21 bases sitting between them.

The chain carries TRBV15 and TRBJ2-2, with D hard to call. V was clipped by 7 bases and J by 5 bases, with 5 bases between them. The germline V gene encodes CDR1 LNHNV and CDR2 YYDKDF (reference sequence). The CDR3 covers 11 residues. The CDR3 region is CATTRTGELFF. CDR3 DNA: TGTGCCACCACGCGGACCGGGGAGCTGTTTTTT.

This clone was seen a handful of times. In DNA, the CDR3 is TGTGCCAGCTCGTATAATTCACCCCTCCACTTT. It yields the protein CASSYNSPLHF. This sequence joins TRBV2 and TRBJ1-6, with unresolved D. This CDR3 spans 11 amino acids. The V gene lost 8 bases and the J gene lost 4 bases, with 3 bases spanning the gap. Germline loops: CDR1 SNHLY, CDR2 FYNNEI.

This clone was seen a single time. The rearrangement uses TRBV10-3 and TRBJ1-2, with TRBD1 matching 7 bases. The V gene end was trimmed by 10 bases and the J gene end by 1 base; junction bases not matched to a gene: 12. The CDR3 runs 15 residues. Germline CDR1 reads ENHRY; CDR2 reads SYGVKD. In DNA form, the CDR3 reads TGTGCCAGCCATCCGACAGGGCCGAATAACTATGGCTACACCTTC. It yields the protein CASHPTGPNNYGYTF.

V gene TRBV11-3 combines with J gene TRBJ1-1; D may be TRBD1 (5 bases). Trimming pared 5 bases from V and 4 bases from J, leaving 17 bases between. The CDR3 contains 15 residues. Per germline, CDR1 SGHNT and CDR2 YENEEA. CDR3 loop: CASSPGGDGGTEAFF. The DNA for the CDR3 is TGTGCCAGCAGCCCCGGAGGGGACGGGGGCACTGAAGCTTTCTTT.

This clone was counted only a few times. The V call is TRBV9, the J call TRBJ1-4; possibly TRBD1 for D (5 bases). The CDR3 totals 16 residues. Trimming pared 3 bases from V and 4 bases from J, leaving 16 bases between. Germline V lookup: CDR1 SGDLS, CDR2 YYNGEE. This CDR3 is CASSEESTASNEKLFF. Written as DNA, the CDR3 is TGTGCCAGCAGCGAGGAATCGACAGCTAGTAATGAAAAACTGTTTTTT.

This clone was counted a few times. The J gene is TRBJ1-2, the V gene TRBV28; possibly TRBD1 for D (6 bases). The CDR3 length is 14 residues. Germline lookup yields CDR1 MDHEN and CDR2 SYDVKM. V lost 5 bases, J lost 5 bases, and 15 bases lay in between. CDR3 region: CASSRRQDRYGYTF. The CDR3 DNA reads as TGTGCCAGCAGTCGTAGACAGGACCGATATGGCTACACCTTC.

Written as DNA, the CDR3 is TGTGCCAGCAGCTTGGACAGGGGAGAGACCCAGTACTTC. Translated: CASSLDRGETQYF. The J gene is TRBJ2-5, the V gene TRBV5-6; 7 bases fit TRBD1. V lost 0 bases to trimming and J lost 4 bases; unmatched junction nucleotides: 0. This CDR3 is 13 amino acids long. The germline V gene has CDR1 SGHDT and CDR2 YYEEEE.

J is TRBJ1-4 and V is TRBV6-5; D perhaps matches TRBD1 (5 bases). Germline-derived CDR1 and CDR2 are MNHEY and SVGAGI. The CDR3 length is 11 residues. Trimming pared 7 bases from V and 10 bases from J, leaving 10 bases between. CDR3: CASTGGGKLFF. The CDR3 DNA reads TGTGCCAGCACCGGGGGGGGAAAACTGTTTTTT.

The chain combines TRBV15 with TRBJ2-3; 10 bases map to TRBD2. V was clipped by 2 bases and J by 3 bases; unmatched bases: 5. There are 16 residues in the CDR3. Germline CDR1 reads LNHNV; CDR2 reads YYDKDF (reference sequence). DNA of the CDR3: TGTGCCACCAGCAGATTAGGACTAGCGGCAACAGATACGCAGTATTTT. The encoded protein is CATSRLGLAATDTQYF.

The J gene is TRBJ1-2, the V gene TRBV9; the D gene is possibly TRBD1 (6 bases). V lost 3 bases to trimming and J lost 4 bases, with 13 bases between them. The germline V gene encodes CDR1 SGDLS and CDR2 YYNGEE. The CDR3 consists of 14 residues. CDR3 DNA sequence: TGTGCCAGCAGCGCCGCAGGGGAAGGCTATGGCTACACCTTC. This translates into CASSAAGEGYGYTF.

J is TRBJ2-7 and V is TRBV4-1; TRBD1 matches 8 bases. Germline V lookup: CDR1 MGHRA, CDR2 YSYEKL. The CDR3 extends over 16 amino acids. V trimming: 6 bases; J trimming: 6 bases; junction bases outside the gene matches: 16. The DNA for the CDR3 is TGCGCCAGCAGTCGTGGGAAAGACAGGGGCGGTGGCGAGCAGTACTTC. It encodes CASSRGKDRGGGEQYF.